This paragraph covers one TCR beta chain sequence. Its matching antigen is unknown. The source of the sample is a study of shared clonotypes between healthy human individuals. Study-level results: The study sampled only blood, and tissue repertoires likely differ.

TCRdb's copy holds only in-frame clones and misses some; the assay was immunoSEQ multiplex PCR. The table lists some 680,000 clones, approximately 73% of them singletons, with 1.5% to 2% in the top ten. The sample consisted of memory CD4+ T cells sorted from blood. As to subset: CD45RA-negative fraction. This receptor was identified in a woman aged 25 to 45 in good health.

The DNA of the CDR3 is TGTGCCAGCAGTTTTGGGGGTACCTCCCTCTATGGCTACACCTTC. This translates into CASSFGGTSLYGYTF. This rearrangement joins TRBV28 to TRBJ1-2; D is perhaps TRBD1 (5 bases). The CDR3 loop spans 15 amino acids. V shed 3 bases and J shed 4 bases, with 15 bases lying between them. Germline V CDR1 and CDR2: MDHEN, SYDVKM.